The TCR beta chain described here comes from a study of shared T cell receptors in the human thymus (dated by TCRdb to 2020 to 2022). As for the study more broadly: The study examined how the human thymus generates shared, self-reactive T-cell receptor alpha chains.

The library was obtained by the immunoSEQ multiplex PCR assay. TCRdb took this table from immuneACCESS and kept in-frame rearrangements with V and J called. Such tables lack part of the clones; where checked against another copy, unresolved V genes explain under half of the gap, and the rest is unexplained. Recorded for this sample are 650,000 to 950,000 clones; 70% to 90% of them occurred a single time. The ten largest clonotypes hold roughly 0.01% of the sample. The germline V gene sets CDR1 to SGDLS and CDR2 to YYNGEE. V loses 0 bases, J loses 6 bases, and the germline ends lie 10 bases apart. The CDR3 covers 14 residues, taking in both the cysteine and the phenylalanine. Only the CDR3 DNA stays, 42 bases, in frame from base 1. To note about this clone: The clone's antigen remains unknown. No qualities accompany the bases; no much larger clone lies one base away.

The sample was also reused in another study, on human thymus T cells. From the second report: In Finland, the donors were immunologically healthy infants who were having open corrective cardiac surgery for congenital heart defects. Thymus tissue was obtained as surgical resects removed during corrective cardiac surgery. V and J gene segment usage appeared biased in both thymic and peripheral blood repertoires. According to the related research, thymic TCR repertoires were highly overlapping among unrelated individuals. The study characterized TCR alpha and beta repertoires from seven to nine infant thymus samples and a few related peripheral blood samples. Donor ages ranged from about 7 to 244 days, and the cohort comprised about six male and a couple of female infants. Thymocytes were released mechanically from tissue and stored at -70 °C as pellets of roughly 9.5-31 million cells. A QIAsymphony instrument was used to extract genomic DNA from the frozen cell pellets. TCRB and TCRAD loci were amplified from a standardized quantity of quality-controlled genomic DNA using the immunoSEQ multiplex PCR assay. The V(D)J region was spanned by amplicons of a length sufficient to cover the CDR3 and to identify V and J genes. Through the commercial immunoSEQ service, the amplicons were sequenced on an Illumina platform. Primer bias and sequencing errors were corrected as previously described, and TCRAD and TCRB definitions were based on the IMGT database. Repertoires were analysed with immunoSEQ Analyzer 3.0 and VDJTools, covering basic statistics, V/J segment usage, diversity estimates, rarefaction and pairwise overlap. To estimate diversity, the Chao1, ChaoE, Efron-Thisted, Shannon and inverse Simpson indices were applied, and diversity was also estimated on datasets down-sampled to the smallest sample. Repertoire overlap used strict matching of CDR3 nucleotide sequence, V gene and J gene, with Jaccard-based multidimensional scaling clustering. On average, thymus samples gave 750,000 to 950,000 unique TCRB clonotypes, whereas blood samples gave approximately 84,000.

Sequencing used thymocytes. This clonotype was obtained from a girl younger than two with a congenital heart defect. Donor details come from another sample of the same person, matched by shared clones. The chain is made from TRBV9 and TRBJ1-3; matching of 6 bases hints at TRBD1 as the D gene. The CDR3 protein sequence reads: CASSVDRDANTIYF. The sequence in DNA is TGTGCCAGCAGCGTAGACAGGGATGCAAACACCATATATTTT.